This is a list of T cell receptor beta chains from one sample in a study of breast tumors, draining lymph nodes, adjacent tissues. TCRdb redid the calling of the multiplex PCR reads with MiXCR, one entry per CDR3 protein. The sample has 85,000 to 130,000 distinct CDR3 sequences; around 30% are singletons. Sequencing input: axillary lymph node tissue. The origin of the receptors is a female donor with breast cancer. Some clones in this sample may be carry-over from other donors' samples. The CDR3 runs from the conserved cysteine through the conserved F or W. A D gene is named only where the DNA matches it firmly. A clone size is listed for some rows: how often the clone was seen (once, few, many), or a class if it is expanded.

size	length	D	V	J	CDR3	DNA
many	14	NA	TRBV3-1	TRBJ1-3	CASSHQRGGNTIYF	TGTGCCAGCAGCCACCAGAGGGGAGGAAACACCATATATTTT
NA	16	TRBD2	TRBV7-9	TRBJ2-3	CASSLAASGGRDTQYF	TGTGCCAGCAGCTTAGCGGCTAGCGGGGGTAGGGATACGCAGTATTTT
many	16	NA	TRBV20-1	TRBJ1-5	CSARDAGRAVGQPQHF	TGCAGTGCTAGGGATGCGGGCCGAGCTGTGGGTCAGCCCCAGCATTTT
many	14	NA	TRBV6-1	TRBJ2-7	CASSESPGNYEQYF	TGTGCCAGCAGTGAGTCCCCGGGGAACTACGAGCAGTACTTC
many	13	NA	TRBV27	TRBJ2-7	CASSWRVPYEQYF	TGTGCCAGCAGTTGGCGGGTTCCCTACGAGCAGTACTTC
many	15	NA	TRBV7-2	TRBJ1-2	CASSLVRTANYGYTF	TGTGCCAGCAGCTTAGTAAGAACCGCTAACTATGGCTACACCTTC
NA	13	NA	TRBV6-2/TRBV6-3	TRBJ2-1	CASSHRSYNEQFF	TGTGCCAGCAGTCACCGATCCTACAATGAGCAGTTCTTC
NA	13	TRBD1	TRBV7-3	TRBJ2-1	CASSQGVYNEQFF	TGTGCTAGCAGCCAGGGGGTCTACAATGAGCAGTTCTTC
NA	13	NA	TRBV7-9	TRBJ1-2	CVSGLVGEGGYTF	TGTGTCAGCGGCTTAGTGGGAGAGGGTGGCTACACCTTC
many	15	NA	TRBV19	TRBJ1-4	CASSIGVQTGEKLFF	TGTGCCAGTAGTATAGGGGTACAGACTGGTGAAAAACTGTTTTTT
NA	16	TRBD2	TRBV2	TRBJ2-5	CASSGASGGPQETQYF	TGTGCCAGCAGTGGGGCTAGCGGGGGCCCCCAAGAGACCCAGTACTTC
many	13	NA	TRBV30	TRBJ2-1	CAWSVQRYNEQFF	TGTGCCTGGAGTGTACAGCGGTACAATGAGCAGTTCTTC
many	15	NA	TRBV5-8	TRBJ2-7	CASSYLEQGAYEQYF	TGTGCCAGCAGCTACCTCGAACAGGGCGCCTACGAGCAGTACTTC
many	15	NA	TRBV10-3	TRBJ2-3	CAIQRTVISTDTQYF	TGTGCCATCCAGAGGACGGTGATCAGCACAGATACGCAGTATTTT
many	17	NA	TRBV5-1	TRBJ1-2	CASSLALGGGRVDGYTF	TGCGCCAGCAGCTTGGCCCTTGGGGGAGGGAGAGTCGATGGCTACACCTTC
NA	15	NA	TRBV7-9	TRBJ2-1	CASSLGRVTYLEQFF	TGTGCCAGCAGCTTAGGGAGGGTCACCTACCTTGAGCAGTTCTTC
once	15	TRBD2	TRBV11-2	TRBJ2-1	CASSFGVAGANERFF	TGTGCCAGCAGCTTTGGGGTAGCGGGGGCCAATGAGCGGTTCTTC
NA	15	NA	TRBV2	TRBJ1-5	CASRPPDLVGQPQHF	TGTGCCAGCAGACCTCCCGACCTGGTGGGTCAGCCCCAGCATTTT
many	15	TRBD1	TRBV28	TRBJ1-5	CASSLPTGGNQPQHF	TGTGCCAGCAGTTTACCGACAGGGGGCAATCAGCCCCAGCATTTT
many	13	TRBD1	TRBV7-9	TRBJ1-2	CATQPGGYYGYTF	TGTGCCACCCAGCCAGGGGGCTATTATGGCTACACCTTC
NA	15	NA	TRBV4-1	TRBJ1-2	CASSQDITPSDGYTF	TGCGCCAGCAGCCAAGATATAACCCCCAGCGATGGCTACACCTTC
many	17	NA	TRBV20-1	TRBJ1-6	CSARTPGFSSYNSPLHF	TGCAGTGCTAGAACCCCGGGATTCAGCTCCTATAATTCACCCCTCCACTTT
many	17	TRBD2	TRBV19	TRBJ2-3	CASSIFFGLAGGDTQYF	TGTGCCAGTAGTATATTTTTTGGGCTAGCGGGAGGAGATACGCAGTATTTT
NA	16	TRBD2	TRBV20-1	TRBJ2-4	CSASFAGGRCKNIQYF	TGCAGTGCTAGTTTTGCGGGGGGTCGGTGCAAAAACATTCAGTACTTC
many	12	NA	TRBV6-5	TRBJ2-3	CASSPNRDTQYF	TGTGCCAGCAGTCCCAACAGAGATACGCAGTATTTT
many	15	NA	TRBV6-5	TRBJ2-2	CASRDGTSNTGELFF	TGTGCCAGCAGAGACGGGACATCGAACACCGGGGAGCTGTTTTTT
NA	14	NA	TRBV10-3	TRBJ1-1	CAISGQGLNTEAFF	TGTGCCATCAGTGGTCAGGGTTTAAACACTGAAGCTTTCTTT
NA	18	TRBD2	TRBV29-1	TRBJ2-3	CSVSGLGLAGGPSDTQYF	TGCAGCGTTTCAGGCCTGGGACTAGCGGGGGGGCCATCAGATACGCAGTATTTT
many	15	NA	TRBV5-1	TRBJ2-7	CASSLSLLSSYEQYF	TGCGCCAGCAGCTTGTCCCTTCTTAGCTCCTACGAGCAGTACTTC
many	12	NA	TRBV20-1	TRBJ2-1	CSASTGWIEQFF	TGCAGTGCTAGCACAGGTTGGATTGAGCAGTTCTTC
many	16	NA	TRBV7-9	TRBJ2-5	CASSLSTPLEEETQYF	TGTGCCAGCAGCCTTTCGACACCTTTAGAGGAAGAGACCCAGTACTTC
many	15	NA	TRBV5-6	TRBJ2-3	CASSSRGGRTDTQYF	TGTGCCAGCAGCTCTCGTGGGGGTCGCACAGATACGCAGTATTTT
many	13	NA	TRBV11-2	TRBJ1-2	CASSLQQRFGYTF	TGTGCCAGCAGCTTACAACAGCGTTTTGGCTACACCTTC
once	13	TRBD2	TRBV7-8	TRBJ2-7	CASSQSPGGEQYF	TGTGCCAGCAGCCAGTCCCCGGGGGGCGAGCAGTACTTC
NA	14	NA	TRBV11-1	TRBJ1-6	CASSLPEYTSPLHF	TGTGCCAGCAGCTTACCCGAGTATACTTCGCCCCTCCACTTT
many	16	TRBD1	TRBV4-3	TRBJ2-4	CASSQDLRGPKNIQYF	TGCGCCAGCAGCCAAGATCTCAGGGGGCCCAAAAACATTCAGTACTTC
NA	14	NA	TRBV11-2	TRBJ2-2	CASSSARGSGELFF	TGTGCCAGCAGCTCAGCTAGGGGATCCGGGGAGCTGTTTTTT
many	16	TRBD1	TRBV5-1	TRBJ1-4	CASSFGGTGRNEKLFF	TGCGCCAGCAGCTTTGGCGGGACAGGACGAAATGAAAAACTGTTTTTT
NA	12	NA	TRBV29-1	TRBJ1-2	CSLAEANYGYTF	TGCAGCTTAGCAGAAGCTAACTATGGCTACACCTTC
many	13	NA	TRBV4-3	TRBJ1-1	CASSQGTFSEAFF	TGCGCCAGCAGCCAAGGGACTTTTAGTGAAGCTTTCTTT
many	14	NA	TRBV6-5	TRBJ1-6	CASRAMRNNSPLHF	TGTGCCAGCAGGGCTATGCGGAATAATTCACCCCTCCACTTT
many	13	NA	TRBV7-2	TRBJ1-6	CASSLERDSPLHF	TGTGCCAGCAGCTTAGAACGAGATTCACCCCTCCACTTT
few	17	NA	TRBV19	TRBJ1-1	CASSLPAGGSMNTEAFF	TGTGCCAGTAGTCTCCCGGCGGGGGGCTCCATGAACACTGAAGCTTTCTTT
NA	10	NA	TRBV7-2	TRBJ2-1	CASRGDEQFF	TGTGCCAGCAGGGGAGATGAGCAGTTCTTC
NA	15	TRBD1	TRBV6-6	TRBJ1-1	CASRGTAATNTEAFF	TGTGCCAGCAGGGGGACAGCCGCAACGAACACTGAAGCTTTCTTT
NA	15	TRBD1	TRBV27	TRBJ1-4	CASSFSGDSNEKLFF	TGTGCCAGCAGTTTTTCGGGGGACAGTAATGAAAAACTGTTTTTT
NA	11	NA	TRBV20-1	TRBJ2-1	CSAETANEQFF	TGCAGTGCCGAGACAGCAAATGAGCAGTTCTTC
many	16	NA	TRBV7-8	TRBJ1-3	CASSLAGQPSGNTIYF	TGTGCCAGCAGCTTAGCAGGACAGCCCTCTGGAAACACCATATATTTT
few	15	TRBD1	TRBV19	TRBJ1-1	CASSIGQGVNTEAFF	TGTGCCAGTAGTATCGGACAGGGGGTGAACACTGAAGCTTTCTTT
NA	11	NA	TRBV2	TRBJ2-3	CASSAPDTQYF	TGTGCCAGCAGCGCCCCCGATACGCAGTATTTT
many	16	NA	TRBV2	TRBJ2-4	CASSEGAWGYKNIQYF	TGTGCCAGCAGTGAGGGAGCGTGGGGGTACAAAAACATTCAGTACTTC
many	16	NA	TRBV3-1	TRBJ2-2	CASSQRGSSNTGELFF	TGTGCCAGCAGCCAGAGGGGCAGTTCGAACACCGGGGAGCTGTTTTTT
many	15	NA	TRBV3-1	TRBJ1-4	CASSQDWQGDEKLFF	TGTGCCAGCAGCCAAGATTGGCAGGGCGATGAAAAACTGTTTTTT
many	15	TRBD1	TRBV6-1	TRBJ2-2	CASSVRTGGTGELFF	TGTGCCAGCAGTGTTAGGACAGGGGGCACCGGGGAGCTGTTTTTT